This T cell receptor beta chain was observed in a study of T-cell reconstitution after alpha-beta-depleted transplantation in children. Regarding the study as a whole: In some patients, recipient T cells and intrathymic progenitors surviving conditioning explained high day-60 diversity. After one year, T-cell counts and TCRbeta diversity mostly came from new T cells. Reportedly, alpha-beta T cells present about two months post-transplant originated from several hundred expanded clones of graft origin.

Details on this clonotype: Antigen unknown.

The V end was cut by 3 bases, the J end by 0 bases, with 9 bases between. Germline V gives CDR1 DFQATT, CDR2 SNEGSKA (reference sequence). The CDR3 consists of 13 residues. The authors prepared the TCRbeta library with unique molecular identifiers. Via MiXCR, TCRdb re-called the PCR reads, giving one row per CDR3 protein. This sample has about 58,000 distinct CDR3 sequences, with approximately 46% found just once. The sequence derives from a male patient younger than 18 who had a stem cell transplant for acute lymphoblastic leukemia, so the T cells may come from the graft donor. V is TRBV20-1 and J is TRBJ2-7; no clear D. This material consisted of PBMCs, mostly from graft donor cells, taken 360 days after TCRalphabeta/CD19-depleted stem cell transplant. The CDR3 DNA follows: TGCAGTGCTAGGGGCAGGAGCTCCTACGAGCAGTACTTC. Translation: CSARGRSSYEQYF.